This T cell receptor (beta chain) originates from a study of glioma-infiltrating T cells after dendritic cell vaccination. Only in-frame clones appear in the TCRdb table, and some are missing; sequencing was by immunoSEQ multiplex PCR. The table records about 90,000 clones, approximately 87% of them present only once. Study findings and constraints: TCR clonality showed no direct relationship with survival.

About this clone itself: Antigen specificity is unknown.

J lost 8 bases, V lost 3 bases, and 10 bases had no gene match. Germline V lookup: CDR1 SGDLS, CDR2 YYNGEE. This CDR3 has 14 residues. The chain couples TRBV9 to TRBJ1-1; TRBD1 matches 7 bases. This clonotype was sampled from a human donor with glioblastoma. The material was blood, obtained before dendritic cell vaccination. DNA of the CDR3: TGTGCCAGCAGCGGGGCCGACAGGGTATACGAAGCTTTCTTT. It translates to CASSGADRVYEAFF.